This T cell receptor beta chain appears in the sequencing data of a study of shared clonotypes between healthy human individuals (dated by TCRdb to about 2020). Context from the whole study: A few men and two women, aged 18 to 49 years, made up the cohort. For each donor, CD4 naive and CD4 memory were each run on three plates, CD8 naive on two plates, and CD8 memory on one plate. To estimate repertoire size and how much clonotype sharing occurs between individuals, the study deeply sequenced the blood TCR repertoires of 5 or 6 healthy adults. To increase sequencing depth and limit assay-specific biases, TCR repertoire library preparation and sequencing were carried out by different laboratories using diverse techniques. Per donor, leukapheresis produced somewhere between about 0.85 and 8.9 billion PBMCs. The investigation overall reported the following: Across four donors, roughly 5.1% of naive CD4, roughly 3.5% of naive CD8, around 2.1% of memory CD4, and 0.3% to 0.45% of memory CD8 clonotypes were shared. Rarefaction of sorted-subset datasets indicated incomplete sequencing despite the large sequencing depth. Only blood was sampled, and tissue TCR repertoires likely differ from those in blood. The genetic and exposure-history diversity represented was limited by the small number of donors. Naive subsets generally had larger estimated clonotype richness than memory subsets. Pairwise subsampling indicated that sequencing depth was expected to affect the degree of clonotype sharing among donors. Compared with non-shared clonotypes, clonotypes shared by all four sorted-subset donors had higher generation probabilities.

Note on this clone: The antigen this receptor binds is unknown. Base quality data are lacking; no much larger clone is found one base away.

Via the germline V gene (reference sequence), CDR1 is LNHNV and CDR2 YYDKDF. The CDR3 contains 14 residues, cysteine and phenylalanine counted. This entry keeps only the CDR3 DNA: 42 bases, framed from base 1. The V and J ends are trimmed by 1 base and 8 bases, leaving 12 bases between them. TCR CDR3 regions were amplified from genomic DNA by multiplex PCR using the deep immunoSEQ assay. Extracted genomic DNA from each cell subset was distributed evenly across all wells of several immunoSEQ 96-well plates, and each plate was treated as a replicate. Each replicate PCR for sorted subsets received roughly 200 ng genomic DNA, equal to about 29,000 T cell genomes. Purified libraries were measured with a Qubit 3.0 fluorometer, size-checked on a Bioanalyzer 2100, and measured again with the KAPA Library Quantification kit. A separate single-read 150-cycle Illumina NextSeq 550 flow cell was used to sequence each immunoSEQ 96-well plate. Processing in the source paper ran as follows. Because the immunoSEQ output included only junctional sequences and no quality scores, the filtering could not be the same as the filtering used for full-length reads. To assign V/J genes and CDR3, sequences were annotated against IMGT germline references using PyIR, a Python wrapper for IgBLAST v1.9. Any read was removed if the V/J assignment was weak (E-value above 1e-6), the CDR3 was missing, or the read contained stop codons, out-of-frame junctions, or ambiguous translated residues. V3J clonotypes were defined as sequences sharing an identical inferred V gene, J gene, and CDR3 amino acid sequence. Percentage overlap between repertoires was calculated by dividing the number of shared unique clonotypes by the size of the smaller repertoire. RTK rarefaction, the Chao1 estimator, and Recon v2.1 estimates of unobserved clonotypes were used to assess repertoire richness. For all TCRbeta clonotypes obtained by the gDNA method from a handful of donors, generation probabilities were computed with OLGA. TCRdb took over this immuneACCESS table, retaining in-frame rearrangements with V and J assigned. Such tables are incomplete; in checked studies, under half of the missing clones stem from an unresolved V gene, and the remainder is unexplained. V and J calls and clone size are as listed in that table; D and trimming were resolved from the DNA. The sample table records about 2.4 million clones; roughly 93% of these occur just once. The ten largest account for approximately 0.36% of the sample.

Donors were healthy HIV-negative adults with no recently reported acute infections or vaccinations. All donors were Caucasian adults living in Nashville, Tennessee, USA. Magnetic negative selection was used to enrich CD4+ T cells, after which naive cells were positively selected on CD45RA and the negative fraction became the memory subset. Blood was collected by leukapheresis, and PBMCs were isolated by Ficoll-Histopaque density gradient centrifugation and then cryopreserved in liquid nitrogen vapor phase. Analytical flow cytometry was used to check the purity and quantity of every magnetically sorted T cell population. From each sorted fraction, genomic DNA was isolated and quantified by UV absorbance on a Nanodrop 2000c.

This TCR was sampled from a young man in good health. Some clones in this sample may be carry-over from other donors' samples. The chain uses TRBV15 and TRBJ1-3, with no confidently assigned D gene. Sequenced: naive CD4+ T cells from PBMCs. The label giving this sample's cell subset or site can be read as: CD45RA+ positively selected. At the DNA level, the sequence is TGTGCCACCAGCAGAGTAGGTTCTAAGGACACCATATATTTT. This encodes CATSRVGSKDTIYF.